This is a list of T cell receptor beta chains from one sample in a study of blood T cell repertoires in COVID-19. Assay: immunoSEQ multiplex PCR; the TCRdb copy retains only in-frame clones and omits some. The data show 200,000 to 250,000 clones, with 70% to 90% seen just once and over 0.95% held by the top ten. Input material: PBMCs or T cells enriched from blood (not recorded which). The origin of the receptors is a man aged 30-40 years who had recovered from COVID-19. Each CDR3 is given with its conserved first and last residue. D genes are given only for firm matches. Expanded clones get a size class; other rows say once, few or many, or leave the size out.

v_gene	j_gene	d_gene	abundance	CDR3aa	CDR3nt
TRBV18	TRBJ1-1	TRBD1	.	CASKKGQGNTEAFF	TGTGCCAGCAAGAAGGGACAGGGGAACACTGAAGCTTTCTTT
TRBV5-4	TRBJ2-7	TRBD1	.	CASSPGQGLTYEQYF	TGTGCCAGCAGCCCGGGACAGGGGCTTACCTACGAGCAGTACTTC
TRBV19	TRBJ1-1	.	.	CASSPSIWNTEAFF	TGTGCCAGTAGTCCTTCTATCTGGAACACTGAAGCTTTCTTT
TRBV18	TRBJ1-5	.	.	CASSPPGGKSNQPQHF	TGTGCCAGCTCACCACCAGGGGGAAAGAGCAATCAGCCCCAGCATTTT
TRBV28	TRBJ2-7	TRBD2	.	CASSLDTSGSYEQYF	TGTGCCAGCAGTTTGGACACTAGCGGGAGTTACGAGCAGTACTTC
TRBV20-1	TRBJ2-7	.	.	CSASTGPPYSYEQYF	TGCAGTGCTAGTACAGGGCCTCCTTACTCCTACGAGCAGTACTTC
TRBV4-2	TRBJ2-3	TRBD2	.	CASSQVMASGGAFGDTQYF	TGTGCCAGCAGCCAAGTAATGGCTAGCGGGGGGGCCTTTGGAGATACGCAGTATTTT
TRBV12-3/TRBV12-4	TRBJ1-5	.	once	CASSLLSDQPQHF	TGTGCCAGCAGTTTACTTTCTGATCAGCCCCAGCATTTT
TRBV5-6	TRBJ1-2	.	.	CASSFPGPLGYTF	TGTGCCAGCAGCTTCCCAGGGCCATTAGGCTACACCTTC
TRBV18	TRBJ2-6	.	.	CASSPRTVVEGANVLTF	TGTGCCAGCTCACCGAGGACAGTAGTGGAAGGGGCCAACGTCCTGACTTTC
TRBV9	TRBJ2-1	.	.	CASSVGLEQFF	TGTGCCAGCAGCGTGGGCCTTGAGCAGTTCTTC
TRBV2	TRBJ2-1	TRBD2	.	CASDGTSGGLNEQFF	TGTGCCAGCGACGGAACTAGCGGGGGGTTGAATGAGCAGTTCTTC
TRBV24-1	TRBJ2-3	TRBD1	.	CATSGSGTGETDTQYF	TGTGCCACCAGTGGTTCCGGGACAGGGGAAACAGATACGCAGTATTTT
TRBV19	TRBJ1-1	.	.	CASTTANTEAFF	TGTGCCAGTACGACAGCTAACACTGAAGCTTTCTTT
TRBV7-9	TRBJ2-2	.	.	CASSLVLPGELFF	TGTGCCAGCAGCTTAGTACTCCCAGGAGAGCTGTTTTTT
TRBV5-1	TRBJ1-2	.	.	CASSLGTTDSSGYTF	TGCGCCAGCAGCTTGGGTACGACTGACTCATCCGGCTACACCTTC
TRBV12-2	TRBJ2-2	.	.	CASRFPGHTGELFF	TGTGCAAGTCGCTTCCCTGGGCACACCGGGGAGCTGTTTTTT
TRBV6-2/TRBV6-3	TRBJ1-1	.	once	CASSSGTPNTEAFF	TGTGCCAGCAGTTCCGGGACACCGAACACTGAAGCTTTCTTT
TRBV25-1	TRBJ2-6	.	.	CASSDRGVYSGANVLTF	TGTGCCAGCAGTGACCGGGGAGTCTACTCTGGGGCCAACGTCCTGACTTTC
TRBV7-9	TRBJ2-7	.	.	CASSHALVPYEQYF	TGTGCCAGCAGCCACGCACTAGTTCCCTACGAGCAGTACTTC
TRBV5-4	TRBJ1-5	.	.	CASSFQDSNQPQHF	TGTGCCAGCAGCTTTCAGGATAGCAATCAGCCCCAGCATTTT
TRBV6-2/TRBV6-3	TRBJ2-7	TRBD1	.	CASSSGQGTEQYF	TGTGCCAGCAGCTCGGGACAGGGGACCGAGCAGTACTTC
TRBV19	TRBJ1-6	.	.	CASSPGGFDSPLHF	TGTGCCAGTAGTCCGGGGGGGTTTGATTCACCCCTCCACTTT
TRBV4-2	TRBJ1-4	TRBD1	.	CASSQDPGTAGEKLFF	TGTGCCAGCAGCCAAGACCCCGGGACAGCAGGTGAAAAACTGTTTTTT
TRBV7-8	TRBJ1-1	.	.	CASSLGGGNTEAFF	TGTGCCAGCAGCTTAGGGGGGGGGAACACTGAAGCTTTCTTT
TRBV28	TRBJ2-3	TRBD2	.	CATSPGLQSDTQYF	TGTGCCACCTCCCCGGGACTACAGTCAGATACGCAGTATTTT
TRBV15	TRBJ2-3	TRBD2	.	CATSSTSGGTDTQYF	TGTGCCACCAGCAGCACTAGCGGGGGCACAGATACGCAGTATTTT
TRBV9	TRBJ2-1	.	.	CASSPPTVYEQFF	TGTGCCAGCAGCCCCCCCACGGTCTATGAGCAGTTCTTC
TRBV24-1	TRBJ2-7	TRBD1	.	CATMGTGYEQYF	TGTGCCACCATGGGGACAGGGTACGAGCAGTACTTC
TRBV6-2/TRBV6-3	TRBJ1-1	TRBD1	.	CASSPIRRQGTEAFF	TGTGCCAGCAGTCCAATACGGAGACAGGGCACTGAAGCTTTCTTT
TRBV4-1	TRBJ2-1	TRBD2	.	CASTGGPSYNEQFF	TGCGCCAGCACGGGGGGACCCTCATACAATGAGCAGTTCTTC
TRBV2	TRBJ2-7	.	.	CASSAYSGSLSSYEQYF	TGTGCCAGCAGTGCGTATTCGGGGTCCCTCAGCTCCTACGAGCAGTACTTC
TRBV4-2	TRBJ1-3	.	.	CASSQDRFSGNTIYF	TGTGCCAGCAGCCAAGACAGGTTCTCTGGAAACACCATATATTTT
TRBV20-1	TRBJ2-3	TRBD2	.	CSASVTSSTDTQYF	TGCAGTGCTAGTGTGACTAGCTCCACAGATACGCAGTATTTT
TRBV9	TRBJ1-4	TRBD1	.	CASSVTGGNEKLFF	TGTGCCAGCAGCGTGACAGGGGGTAATGAAAAACTGTTTTTT
TRBV28	TRBJ2-2	.	.	CASSYLGEVGTGELFF	TGTGCCAGCAGTTATTTGGGGGAGGTTGGGACCGGGGAGCTGTTTTTT
TRBV4-3	TRBJ1-2	TRBD1	.	CASSKNRGNYGYTF	TGCGCCAGCAGCAAAAACAGGGGCAACTATGGCTACACCTTC